This entry lists 27 T cell receptor beta chains sequenced from one sample in a study of blood T cell repertoires in COVID-19. Only in-frame clones appear in the TCRdb table, and some are missing; sequencing was by immunoSEQ multiplex PCR. The sample records under 250,000 clones, about 87% being singletons. Specimen: PBMCs or T cells enriched from blood (not recorded which). The receptors shown here come from a woman aged 25 to 39 with acute COVID-19.

The rearrangement uses TRBV29-1 and TRBJ2-5, with 8 bases lining up with TRBD2. Unmatched junction bases numbered 16, after V lost 7 bases and J lost 6 bases. The CDR3 is made up of 15 amino acids. CDR1 SQVTM and CDR2 ANQGSEA come from the germline V gene. CDR3 coding DNA: TGCAGCGCCCGGGAGGGGAAAGGGGGGCACAAGACCCAGTACTTC. Protein: CSAREGKGGHKTQYF.

This clone was seen once. The chain links TRBV19 to TRBJ1-1, with D uncertain. Germline V lookup: CDR1 LNHDA, CDR2 SQIVND (reference sequence). The germline V and J ends were trimmed by 10 bases and 5 bases, with 11 bases remaining between them. CDR3 length equals 11 residues. The CDR3 nucleotides read TGTGCCACCCGATCCGGTACTGAAGCTTTCTTT. The encoded protein is CATRSGTEAFF.

V gene TRBV7-2 combines with J gene TRBJ2-5; the D gene is possibly TRBD2 (6 bases). CDR3 length: 16 amino acids. V lost 5 bases, J lost 5 bases, and 21 bases lay in between. Germline values: CDR1 SGHTA, CDR2 FQGNSA. The CDR3 sequence is CASSHRAGGDGETQYF. Written as DNA, the CDR3 is TGTGCCAGCAGCCACCGGGCCGGGGGTGATGGGGAGACCCAGTACTTC.

This clone was seen a handful of times. This chain uses TRBV7-9 with TRBJ1-5; D possibly corresponds to TRBD1 (5 bases). CDR1 is SEHNR and CDR2 is FQNEAQ in the germline V gene (reference sequence). With 4 bases removed from V and 1 base from J, the gap between germline ends came to 11 bases. This CDR3 is built from 15 residues. CDR3 sequence reads: CASSSGGLSNQPQHF. CDR3 nucleotide sequence: TGTGCCAGCAGCTCCGGGGGTCTCAGCAATCAGCCCCAGCATTTT.

The rearrangement joins TRBV9 to TRBJ1-2; D unclear. The CDR3 extends over 15 amino acids. The germline gives CDR1 SGDLS, CDR2 YYNGEE. With 4 bases removed from V and 2 bases from J, the gap between germline ends came to 15 bases. The CDR3 here is CASSSQEGGNYGYTF. The CDR3 DNA reads as TGTGCCAGCAGCTCCCAAGAGGGAGGCAACTATGGCTACACCTTC.

The chain carries TRBV19 and TRBJ1-5; D unclear. The CDR3 is 15 residues long. CDR1 is LNHDA, CDR2 SQIVND, per germline (reference sequence). The V end was cut by 1 base, the J end by 4 bases, with 11 bases between. In DNA, the CDR3 is TGTGCCAGTAGTATAGGGGTGATCGGGAATCAGCCCCAGCATTTT. The encoded protein is CASSIGVIGNQPQHF.

J is TRBJ1-1 and V is TRBV2, with a weak D call TRBD1 (5 bases). This CDR3 spans 14 amino acids. Trimming shortened V by 1 base and J by 1 base, and 7 bases separated the two germline ends. Per the germline V gene, CDR1 is SNHLY and CDR2 is FYNNEI. This chain's CDR3 is CASSEGGTNTEAFF. The DNA for the CDR3 is TGTGCCAGCAGTGAAGGGGGCACGAACACTGAAGCTTTCTTT.

The chain uses TRBV11-2 and TRBJ2-6; possibly TRBD1 for D (6 bases). Looked up from germline, CDR1 is SGHAT and CDR2 is FQNNGV. Trimming removed 5 bases from V and 2 bases from J, with 16 bases in between. The CDR3 covers 17 residues. CDR3 DNA: TGTGCCAGCAGCCTCCAGGGGCCCCTCCCTGGGGCCAACGTCCTGACTTTC. The encoded protein is CASSLQGPLPGANVLTF.

About this clone itself: Other DNA sequences within the sample encode an identical CDR3. The rearrangement joins TRBV7-9 to TRBJ1-5; tentative D call: TRBD1 (5 bases). With 5 bases removed from V and 6 bases from J, the gap between germline ends came to 14 bases. Germline V gene lookup returns CDR1 SEHNR and CDR2 FQNEAQ (reference sequence). The CDR3 totals 14 residues. DNA for the CDR3: TGTGCCAGCAGCCTAACGGGGGGAGGTCAGCCCCAGCATTTT. Translated, it gives CASSLTGGGQPQHF.

This clone is a singleton in its sample. The J gene is TRBJ1-4, the V gene TRBV9; 9 bases are shared with TRBD1. The CDR3 totals 14 residues. Germline assignment: CDR1 SGDLS and CDR2 YYNGEE. After removal of 6 bases from V and 5 bases from J, the junction contained 5 bases not matched to a gene. In DNA form, the CDR3 reads TGTGCCAGCAACCGAGGGACAGGGAATGAAAAACTGTTTTTT. Translation gives CASNRGTGNEKLFF.

The rearrangement uses TRBV12-3 or TRBV12-4 and TRBJ2-5, with D hard to call. The V end lost 6 bases, the J end lost 9 bases, and 11 bases lay between the germline ends. This CDR3 spans 11 amino acids. CDR3 sequence: CASSPDEAQYF. In DNA form, the CDR3 reads TGTGCCAGCAGCCCTGATGAGGCCCAGTACTTC.

This clone was picked up a small number of times. The CDR3: CATSDFTAPNSADTDTQYF. CDR3 nucleotides: TGTGCCACCAGTGATTTTACGGCCCCTAATAGCGCAGACACAGATACGCAGTATTTT. The chain uses TRBV24-1 and TRBJ2-3, with D perhaps TRBD2 (5 bases). V lost 1 base to trimming and J lost 2 bases, with 21 bases between them. The CDR3 totals 19 residues. The germline gives CDR1 KGHDR, CDR2 SFDVKD.

V and J are TRBV12-2 and TRBJ2-3; TRBD2 is the table's D call, not checked against the DNA. TRBV12-2 is recorded as a pseudogene. The CDR3 loop spans 19 amino acids. The chain's CDR3 is CASRQTGLAGGRSTDTQYF. In DNA, the CDR3 is TGTGCAAGTCGCCAAACGGGACTAGCGGGGGGGCGGAGCACAGATACGCAGTATTTT.

The chain employs TRBV7-6 and TRBJ2-3; 8 nucleotides match TRBD2. The CDR3 runs to 15 residues. Germline CDR1 is SGHVS and CDR2 is FNYEAQ. Trimming removed 4 bases from V and 3 bases from J; junction bases left unmatched: 6. In nucleotides, the CDR3 is TGTGCCAGCAGCTACGGGGGGGCACAGACAGATACGCAGTATTTT. Residues: CASSYGGAQTDTQYF. The entire variable domain, with the rest obtained from reference TRBV7-6 and TRBJ2-3, is as follows: GAGVSQSPRYKVTKRGQDVALRCDPISGHVSLYWYRQALGQGPEFLTYFNYEAQQDKSGLPNDRFSAERPEGSISTLTIQRTEQRDSAMYRCASSYGGAQTDTQYFGPGTRLTVL.

The chain is built from TRBV7-2 and TRBJ1-6; 10 bases match TRBD1. Looked up from germline, CDR1 is SGHTA and CDR2 is FQGNSA. The CDR3 loop spans 18 amino acids. Unmatched junction bases numbered 9, after V lost 6 bases and J lost 1 base. Here the CDR3 DNA reads TGTGCCAGCAGTCGAACGACAGGGGGCTGGTCCTATAATTCACCCCTCCACTTT. Protein: CASSRTTGGWSYNSPLHF.

The gene calls are TRBV27 and TRBJ1-5; TRBD1 might be the D (5 bases). The CDR3 extends over 13 amino acids. Germline-derived CDR1 and CDR2 are MNHEY and SMNVEV (reference sequence). Between the trimmed V and J ends, which lost 5 bases and 6 bases, there was a span of 11 bases. The CDR3 loop is CASSMGGRQPQHF. Written as DNA, the CDR3 is TGTGCCAGCAGTATGGGGGGTCGTCAGCCCCAGCATTTT.

The V call is TRBV7-8, the J call TRBJ2-7; the D gene is possibly TRBD1 (5 bases). Germline values: CDR1 SGHVS, CDR2 FQNEAQ. With 5 bases removed from V and 1 base from J, the gap between germline ends came to 9 bases. CDR3 length: 13 residues. The CDR3 sequence: CASSRRASYEQYF. CDR3 DNA sequence: TGTGCCAGCAGCCGCAGGGCGTCCTACGAGCAGTACTTC.

The chain uses TRBV6-6 and TRBJ1-4, with a tentative D call TRBD1 (6 bases). Per germline, CDR1 MNHNY and CDR2 SVGAGI (reference sequence). The CDR3 consists of 14 residues. Trimming pared 6 bases from V and 5 bases from J, leaving 13 bases between. CDR3 nucleotide sequence: TGTGCCAGCAGGCGGACAGTCCAAAATGAAAAACTGTTTTTT. As protein: CASRRTVQNEKLFF.

The chain carries TRBV12-5 and TRBJ2-1, with D possibly being TRBD1 (9 bases). This CDR3 is built from 18 residues. Germline CDR1 and CDR2: LGHNT and FRNRAP. The V gene lost 4 bases and the J gene lost 4 bases, with 23 bases spanning the gap. The CDR3 bases are TGTGCTAGTGGTTGGGGAGGGACTAGGGACAGGGTATACAATGAGCAGTTCTTC. This gives the protein CASGWGGTRDRVYNEQFF.

The genes are TRBV7-9 and TRBJ1-2; D not certain. Trimming left V 4 bases short and J 5 bases short, with 14 bases between. The V gene's germline CDR1 is SEHNR and CDR2 FQNEAQ (reference sequence). The CDR3 contains 14 residues. CDR3 region: CASSSSGTTYGYTF. In DNA form, the CDR3 reads TGTGCCAGCAGCTCGTCGGGTACTACGTATGGCTACACCTTC.

CDR3 protein: CASSIMSMRGPVRNQPQHF. The CDR3 DNA sequence: TGTGCCAGTAGTATTATGTCCATGAGGGGGCCGGTTCGCAATCAGCCCCAGCATTTT. The J gene is TRBJ1-5, the V gene TRBV19; 7 positions match TRBD1. The CDR3 is 19 residues long. From germline, CDR1 is LNHDA and CDR2 SQIVND (reference sequence). V dropped 3 bases and J dropped 2; count of bases not matched to a gene: 16.

Worth noting for this clone: One end of the junction is discordant with germline, which a read error may explain. The rearrangement uses TRBV6-5 and TRBJ1-1; 9 bases are shared with TRBD1. This CDR3 region has 15 residues. From germline, CDR1 is MNHEY and CDR2 SVGAGI. CDR3 residues: CASRYSGQGNTEAFF. DNA for the CDR3: TGTGCCAGCAGATACTCGGGACAGGGGAACACTGAAGCTTTCTTT.

This chain links TRBV4-1 with TRBJ2-2; D might be TRBD1 (5 bases). The V gene's germline CDR1 is MGHRA and CDR2 YSYEKL. Deletions cut 0 bases from V and 3 bases from J, with 14 bases between. CDR3 length equals 17 residues. CDR3 sequence: CASSQDRGTEDTGELFF. The CDR3 bases are TGCGCCAGCAGCCAAGATAGGGGAACAGAGGACACCGGGGAGCTGTTTTTT.

CDR3 nucleotide sequence: TGTGCCAGCAGCTTAGGGACAGGCAAAAATTCACCCCTCCACTTT. Amino acid sequence: CASSLGTGKNSPLHF. This chain joins TRBV7-8 and TRBJ1-6, with TRBD1 identical over 7 bases. J was trimmed by 7 bases and V by 1 base; bases with no gene match: 4. There are 15 residues in the CDR3. Germline loops: CDR1 SGHVS, CDR2 FQNEAQ.

A note on this clone: At the DNA level, this CDR3 is encoded by other sequences in the same sample as well. The chain joins TRBV4-3 to TRBJ1-6; D gene ambiguous. Trimming took 1 base from V and 9 from J, leaving 7 bases between them. CDR3 length: 13 amino acids. The germline gives CDR1 LGHNA, CDR2 YSLEER. The CDR3: CASSQGGSSPLHF. Written as DNA, the CDR3 is TGCGCCAGCAGCCAAGGTGGGAGTTCACCCCTCCACTTT.

This clone has a single count. CDR3 loop: CASSLGGTTNQPQHF. The CDR3 DNA follows: TGTGCCAGTAGTTTAGGGGGGACAACAAATCAGCCCCAGCATTTT. The V call is TRBV19, the J call TRBJ1-5; maybe TRBD1 (6 bases). Germline-derived CDR1 and CDR2 are LNHDA and SQIVND (reference sequence). V lost 5 bases and J 4 bases, leaving 15 bases between the germline ends. This CDR3 spans 15 amino acids.

This clone was observed a handful of times. CDR3 coding DNA: TGTGCCAGCAGCCCCGGGGGGGCCGCTGAAGCTTTCTTT. Amino acid sequence: CASSPGGAAEAFF. The chain recombines TRBV7-9 with TRBJ1-1, with D tentatively TRBD1 (6 bases). This CDR3 is built from 13 residues. Trimming stripped 5 bases from V and 6 bases from J, with 13 bases between. In germline, CDR1 is SEHNR, CDR2 FQNEAQ (reference sequence). The whole variable domain, remainder taken from reference TRBV7-9 and TRBJ1-1, is DTGVSQNPRHKITKRGQNVTFRCDPISEHNRLYWYRQTLGQGPEFLTYFQNEAQLEKSRLLSDRFSAERPKGSFSTLEIQRTEQGDSAMYLCASSPGGAAEAFFGQGTRLTVV.